The sequence of this T cell receptor beta chain was determined in a study of cytomegalovirus exposure and HLA in healthy donors (dated by TCRdb to the late 2010s). With respect to the entire study: In an earlier analysis of fewer than 750 of the donors, 276 Gb of sequence data and 90 million to 130 million unique TCR beta sequences from roughly 200 million T cells were reported. Roughly 300 gigabases of sequencing data and approximately 85 million unique TCR sequences were included in an early release covering several hundred HLA-typed donors. Among the approximately 400 genotyped donors, around 79% belonged to the genetic ancestry cluster associated with self-reported Caucasian donors. The study aimed to test whether cataloging public T cell receptors could reveal signatures of past pathogen exposure. The study profiled the T cell repertoires of more than 500 subjects by immunosequencing and related them to cytomegalovirus serostatus. A separate validation cohort of 100 to 150 different subjects was used in addition to the approximately 700-subject first cohort. High-throughput TCR immunosequencing, statistical association of individual TCRs with disease status, and machine learning were combined to predict cytomegalovirus infection status. To study patterns of TCR occurrence, a later analysis re-analyzed previously published TCR beta repertoires from hundreds of donors and added high-resolution HLA genotyping. The later analysis used no new phenotypic data to find candidate immune exposures, relying instead on TCR beta sequences and their occurrence across donors. An earlier analysis of 450 to 750 of the donors used high-throughput TCR beta sequencing to judge whether each TCR beta V gene segment behaved as functional or pseudogenic. Alongside the repertoire data, information on donor age, sex, ethnicity and CMV serostatus was compiled. In a later genetic analysis, genome-wide SNP genotypes for 398 of the 666 donors were used, and that subset was treated as a discovery cohort. Every discovery cohort repertoire had been produced on one sequencing platform. Both class I and class II loci were covered by HLA typing, at four-digit resolution. Typing coverage varied by locus: roughly 629-630 donors for A, B, C, DRB1 and DQB1; approximately 500 for DQA1; approximately 570 for DPA1; under 490 for DPB1. Several DR-DQ haplotypes were treated as single units for association and clustering because of strong linkage in the cohort. Across 398 genotyped donors of the cohort, an average of approximately 220,000 unique TCR beta nucleotide sequences per donor were sequenced, and 15% to 20% of those sequences were non-productive. Here is what the overall study found, with its caveats: In a later analysis, several top co-occurrence clusters were reported to appear linked to parvovirus B19, influenza, CMV and Epstein-Barr virus. The classifier was reported to diagnose cytomegalovirus status with high specificity and sensitivity in both the original and validation cohorts. An earlier analysis of approximately 590 of the donors showed that most TCR beta V segments appeared in productive rearrangements either about 87% or about 30% of the time, which broadly matched IMGT annotations. Some IMGT-functional V segments, including TRBV6-2 and TRBV6-3, could not be distinguished by the 87-base-pair reads and were therefore excluded. In a later analysis, HLA-associated TCR beta chains were found to be more clonally expanded and to have lower generation probabilities than equally common non-associated chains. Correlated functional status among segregating V segments might be attributable to linkage disequilibrium, but an unknown experimental factor could not be ruled out. A cluster of highly shared sequence variants was judged likely to represent a technical artifact of the sequencing pipeline. An association between a missense DCLRE1C variant and V-gene and J-gene trimming of TCR beta chains was found in a later genetic analysis and replicated in an independent cohort. It was suggested by the authors that the approach could potentially be generalized to other disease states and immunological phenotypes. Because counts were too low, 15 to 20 rarely observed V segments, including chromosome 9 orphons, were excluded from the earlier analysis of several hundred of the donors. Assigning TCR associations to individual alleles was difficult when HLA alleles, especially DR and DQ, strongly co-occurred. A further reported finding was that TCR beta sequences accurately predicted the HLA-A and HLA-B alleles for most subjects in the first cohort. The only immune exposure information available for the cohort was CMV serostatus. Because some donors lacked HLA typing at each locus, the association tests relied only on the typed subset. In a later analysis, around 15,000 TCR beta sequences were associated with specific HLA alleles at a false discovery rate of 0.05. A later analysis found that TCR association rates varied across HLA loci, with DRB1 alleles showing the most associated TCRs and HLA-C alleles the fewest. The cohort was sequenced for TCR beta chains only, and without alpha or paired-chain data the features that could be detected were limited. Most TCR sequences were observed very rarely across donors, whereas some public TCRs were present in many individuals. The presence/absence analyses assumed that sequencing depth was roughly uniform across donors, and that assumption may not be true. A later analysis found that most CMV-associated TCR beta chains appeared HLA-restricted, with HLA associations seemingly driven largely by CMV exposure. In vitro tests confirmed that a few of the cytomegalovirus-associated TCR beta chains recognize cytomegalovirus antigens. Compared with the roughly 670-donor mean, donors in an Asian-associated ancestry cluster had fewer N-insertions in productive TCRs, according to a later genetic analysis. The study listed 164 TCR beta chains as associated with cytomegalovirus.

Comment on this clone: Its antigen is currently not known.

In total, fewer than 750 healthy bone marrow donors made up the cohort. At the time of sampling, all cohort members were nominally healthy, though unrecorded immune exposures were likely present. The donor tested CMV seropositive, placing the donor among the 289 seropositive members of the cohort. A peripheral blood sample was collected from each donor, and TCR beta sequencing was performed on peripheral blood mononuclear cells. Genomic DNA extraction from the blood cell samples was performed with the Qiagen DNeasy Blood Extraction Kit. The library was generated by the immunoSEQ multiplex PCR assay. For the multiplex PCR, a mixture combining 60 forward primers for TCR Vbeta segments and 13 reverse primers for TCR Jbeta segments was used. A multiplex PCR assay on genomic DNA amplified the CDR3 region of rearranged TCR beta genes. The amplified TCR beta libraries were sequenced on the Illumina HiSeq System as 87-base-pair reads. For the original study's pipeline: A later analysis tallied 75 million to 95 million unique TCR beta chains across the 550 to 850 repertoires, and about 12 million of those chains were shared by two or more donors. Raw reads were error-corrected and collapsed into unique sequences by a nearest-neighbor algorithm in which closely related sequences were merged to remove PCR and sequencing errors. To assign V, D and J gene segments, CDR3 sequences were aligned to IMGT reference sequences. For a sequence to be retained, a match of at least six nucleotides to both a V gene segment and a J gene segment was required. Rearrangements were classified as productive when the CDR3 lacked stop codons and remained in frame with V and J, and all other rearrangements were classified as non-productive. Following IMGT convention, CDR3 was defined as the stretch from the second conserved V-encoded cysteine to the conserved J-encoded phenylalanine. In an earlier analysis of just under 600 of the donors, sequences lacking an unambiguous match to a single V gene segment were excluded. An earlier analysis of a few hundred of the donors classified V segments as functional when productive rearrangements were above 56.7% and as segregating when the standard deviation between donors was above 5%. A statistical classification framework was built to diagnose cytomegalovirus status from the catalog of TCR beta chain sequences. In a later analysis, V and J genes were assigned by comparing TCR nucleotide sequences against IMGT/GENE-DB human TR gene sequences. The TCRdist pipeline was used in a later analysis to assign CDR3 sequences and most-parsimonious VDJ recombination scenarios. A later analysis defined each TCR beta chain by its CDR3 amino acid sequence plus V-gene family, and excluded reads lacking a unique V-gene family. As a way to deal with suspected cross-contamination and a sequencing artifact, a later analysis dropped approximately 570 nucleotide sequences that were highly shared and had low generation probability. For each public chain, a later analysis derived a clonal expansion index from normalized ranks of inferred template counts within each repertoire. A later analysis computed generation probabilities with a VDJ recombination model fitted to out-of-frame rearrangements, and checked the results against IGoR. In a later analysis, TCR-TCR, TCR-HLA and TCR-CMV co-occurrence was scored with hypergeometric tests, and a repertoire-size bias correction was applied to TCR pairs. A later analysis estimated false discovery rates by permuting HLA or CMV assignments 20 times. In a later analysis, co-occurring TCRs were grouped using DBSCAN, and TCRdist sequence similarity was added for clustering within HLA-allele-positive subsets. For co-occurrence clustering, repertoires with fewer than 30,000 or more than 120,000 public chains were excluded, along with roughly 5 repertoires with anomalous nucleotide sharing. TCRdb's version of the immuneACCESS table is confined to in-frame rearrangements and falls short of the full clone set. An unresolved V gene accounts for under half of the shortfall where checked; the remainder is of unknown origin. V, J and clone size were drawn from that table, and D and trimming were deduced from the DNA. Per the sample table, the count is roughly 190,000 clones. The ten largest account for about 0.79% of the sample.

CDR1 is given as LNHDA and CDR2 as SQIVND, both from the germline V gene (reference sequence). Trimming accounts for 3 bases at V and 6 bases at J, while the number of junction bases matched to no gene is 5. The CDR3 covers 15 residues, taking in both the cysteine and the phenylalanine. The only DNA kept is the CDR3, 45 bases in frame from the first base. This chain is built from TRBV19 and TRBJ1-4; 9 nucleotides in the junction match TRBD1. Sequencing input: PBMCs. The sequence derives from a young woman in good health and CMV-seropositive. The CDR3 protein is CASSIPDRGDEKLFF. The DNA sequence is as follows: TGTGCCAGTAGTATCCCGGACAGGGGAGATGAAAAACTGTTTTTT.